This TCR beta chain was documented in a study of vaccination effects on CD4 cells after COVID-19. On this clone: Its antigen is unknown.

The CDR3 contains 11 residues. CDR1 DFQATT and CDR2 SNEGSKA come from the germline V gene (reference sequence). Trimming took 5 bases from V and 5 from J, leaving 10 bases between them. Only in-frame clones appear in the TCRdb table, and some are missing; sequencing was by immunoSEQ multiplex PCR. The sample yields tens of thousands of clones, around 78% seen once. Sequencing followed a ViraFEST assay step that expanded antigen-specific CD4+ T cells with viral peptide pools. Following culture for approximately ten days, CD4+ T cells were isolated. Vaccine recipients lacked prior SARS-CoV-2 infection and had negative nucleocapsid antibodies.

The starting material was CD4+ T cells from PBMCs cultured with HCoV-OC43 spike peptides, obtained before COVID-19 vaccination. Subset meaning: HCoV-OC43 spike overlapping peptide pool stimulation. The rearrangement joins TRBV20-1 to TRBJ2-7; TRBD1 might be the D (6 bases). This clonotype originated in a human donor who received a COVID-19 vaccine. The CDR3 DNA follows: TGCAGTGCTTCACAGGGAAACGAGCAGTACTTC. Translation: CSASQGNEQYF.